This TCR beta chain was sequenced for a study of early T cells in non-severe SARS-CoV-2 infection. Study in general: With bulk RNA from unsorted whole blood as input, sequencing yielded unpaired chains.

Attached unique molecular identifiers marked individual cDNA molecules. TCRdb reanalysed the 5' RACE reads using MiXCR and keeps one entry per CDR3 protein. The data show fewer than 85,000 distinct CDR3 sequences, 15% to 17% seen once. Regarding the study as a whole: Lookups in VDJdb leaned toward anti-spike CD8 responses and missed private and CD4 specificities.

With respect to this clonotype: The antigen is not known.

The CDR3 consists of 14 residues. CDR1 is SGHVS and CDR2 is FNYEAQ in the germline V gene. V dropped 5 bases and J dropped 7; count of bases not matched to a gene: 3. Material for sequencing was whole blood. V is TRBV7-6 and J is TRBJ2-2; 11 positions match TRBD1. This TCR was sampled from an adult who was a healthcare worker with PCR-confirmed SARS-CoV-2 infection or an uninfected control (not recorded which). This CDR3 reads CASSPGQGVGELFF. The CDR3 DNA is TGTGCCAGCAGCCCGGGACAGGGGGTCGGGGAGCTGTTTTTT.